The entry that follows covers one T cell receptor beta chain sequence. Its antigen is not identified. Some clones are missing from TCRdb's copy, which holds only in-frame ones; the method was immunoSEQ multiplex PCR. Of some 100,000 clones listed, 80% to 90% are singletons. This sample stems from a study of T cell responses to AZD1222 COVID-19 vaccine. Study-wide points: Close to half of spike-specific TCRs reportedly recognize unmutated variant regions.

The CDR3 contains 17 residues. CDR1 and CDR2 from the germline V gene are SGHVS and FQNEAQ. Losses at the gene ends were 2 bases for V and 2 bases for J; bases not matched to a gene: 5. This receptor was taken from an adult who received the AZD1222 COVID-19 vaccine. This specimen consisted of peripheral blood, obtained 28 days after the second AZD1222 dose. The chain links TRBV7-8 to TRBJ2-1; 11 bases align to TRBD2. The CDR3, as DNA: TGTGCCAGCAGCTTATACCTACTAGCGGGAGCCTACAATGAGCAGTTCTTC. This codes for CASSLYLLAGAYNEQFF.